The clone carrying this TCR beta chain occurred many times. Its antigen is not identified. The cDNA was synthesized by 5'RACE incorporating 10-nucleotide random UMIs. MiXCR, applied by TCRdb to the 5' RACE reads, yields one record per CDR3 protein. The sample contains roughly 45,000 distinct CDR3 sequences, roughly 14% of which appear only once. Time point indicated: longitudinal time-point 2. The record originates from a study of neurological immune-mediated disorders. Study-wide results and limits: Multiple sclerosis patients had less TCR clonal expansion than even healthy controls, unlike HTLV-1-associated myelopathy.

This CDR3 contains 14 residues. The junction had 3 bases not matched to a gene; V was cut back by 3 bases and J by 4 bases. Germline CDR1 and CDR2: LNHNV and YYDKDF (reference sequence). The chain recombines TRBV15 with TRBJ2-3; 8 nucleotides align to TRBD1. The TCR comes from a male donor with HTLV-1-associated myelopathy (HAM/TSP). What was sequenced was PBMCs. CDR3 DNA: TGTGCCACCAGCAGCCGACAGGGGTCAGATACGCAGTATTTT. It is translated as CATSSRQGSDTQYF.